This T cell receptor beta chain was obtained from a study of identical twins. This clonotype was seen many times. Germline V gene sequence: CDR1 DFQATT, CDR2 SNEGSKA (reference sequence). The J segment lost 5 bases and the V segment lost 0 bases, leaving 4 bases of the junction unmatched. This CDR3 is 14 amino acids long. TCRdb recomputed calls from the 5' RACE reads with MiXCR, one row per CDR3 protein. The table lists about 730,000 distinct CDR3 sequences, approximately 21% of them singletons. This sample also appeared in a second study, on T cells expressing NK-cell markers.

Sequencing was performed on PBMCs. The clonotype was recovered from a woman under 30 in good health. This rearrangement joins TRBV20-1 to TRBJ1-2; the match to TRBD1 covers 9 bases. The CDR3 here is CSARDRDRDYGYTF. CDR3 nucleotide sequence: TGCAGTGCTAGAGATCGGGACAGGGATTATGGCTACACCTTC.